Listed here is a single T cell receptor (beta chain). The CDR3 spans 14 residues. The germline V and J ends were trimmed by 5 bases and 3 bases, with 10 bases remaining between them. Germline lookup yields CDR1 SGHTA and CDR2 FQGNSA. This specimen comes from a study of cytomegalovirus exposure and HLA in healthy donors. Study information: One earlier analysis, a look at 200 million or so T cells, found almost 120 million unique TCR beta sequences.

Primers for the PCR totalled 60 Vbeta and 13 Jbeta. TCRdb's copy holds only in-frame clones and misses some; the assay was immunoSEQ multiplex PCR. Of around 180,000 clones listed, 84% are singletons. V gene TRBV7-2 combines with J gene TRBJ1-4, with TRBD1 as a possible D gene (6 bases). Input material: PBMCs. The clonotype was recovered from a girl aged 10-17 years in good health and CMV-seropositive. The CDR3 nucleotides are TGTGCCAGCAGCCACACAGGGCCTAATGAAAAACTGTTTTTT. This sequence encodes CASSHTGPNEKLFF.